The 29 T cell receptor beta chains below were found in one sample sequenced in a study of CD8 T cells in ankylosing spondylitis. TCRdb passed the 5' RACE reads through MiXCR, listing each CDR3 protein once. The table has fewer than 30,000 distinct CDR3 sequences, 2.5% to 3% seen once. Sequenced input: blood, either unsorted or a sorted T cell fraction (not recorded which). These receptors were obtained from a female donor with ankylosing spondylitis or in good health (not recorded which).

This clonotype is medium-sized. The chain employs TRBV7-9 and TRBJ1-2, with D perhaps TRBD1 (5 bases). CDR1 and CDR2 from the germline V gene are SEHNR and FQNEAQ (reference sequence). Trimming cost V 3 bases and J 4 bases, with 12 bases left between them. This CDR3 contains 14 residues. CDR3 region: CASSFQGVSYGYTF. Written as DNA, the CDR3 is TGTGCCAGCAGCTTCCAAGGGGTTTCCTATGGCTACACCTTC.

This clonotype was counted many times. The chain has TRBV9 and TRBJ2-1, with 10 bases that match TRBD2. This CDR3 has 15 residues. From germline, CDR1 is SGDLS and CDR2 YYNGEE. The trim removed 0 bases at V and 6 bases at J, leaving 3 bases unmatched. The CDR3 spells CASSVGTSGPNEQFF. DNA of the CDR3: TGTGCCAGCAGCGTAGGGACTAGCGGACCCAATGAGCAGTTCTTC.

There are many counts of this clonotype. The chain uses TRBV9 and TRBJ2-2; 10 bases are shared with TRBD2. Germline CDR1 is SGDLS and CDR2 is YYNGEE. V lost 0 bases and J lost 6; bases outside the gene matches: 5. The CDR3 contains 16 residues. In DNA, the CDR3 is TGTGCCAGCAGCGTAGCTCTAGCGGGAGTCTCCGGGGAGCTGTTTTTT. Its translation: CASSVALAGVSGELFF.

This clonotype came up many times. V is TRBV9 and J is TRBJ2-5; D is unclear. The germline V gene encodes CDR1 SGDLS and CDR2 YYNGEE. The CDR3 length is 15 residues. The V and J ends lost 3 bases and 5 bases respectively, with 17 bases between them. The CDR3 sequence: CASSAAALDSETQYF. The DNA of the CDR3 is TGTGCCAGCAGCGCCGCGGCGCTTGATTCCGAGACCCAGTACTTC.

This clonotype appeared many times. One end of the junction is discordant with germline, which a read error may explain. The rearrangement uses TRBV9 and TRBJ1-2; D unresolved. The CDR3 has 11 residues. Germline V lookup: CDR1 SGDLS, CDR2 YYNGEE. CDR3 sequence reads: CASSTPPGKYF. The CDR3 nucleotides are TGTGCCAGCAGCACCCCCCCCGGGAAGTATTTC.

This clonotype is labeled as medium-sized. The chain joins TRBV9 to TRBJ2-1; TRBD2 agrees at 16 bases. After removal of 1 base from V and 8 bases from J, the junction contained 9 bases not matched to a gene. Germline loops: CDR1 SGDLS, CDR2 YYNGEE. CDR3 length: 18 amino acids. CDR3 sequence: CASSVLGTSGGVGDEQFF. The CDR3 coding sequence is TGTGCCAGCAGCGTACTCGGGACTAGCGGGGGGGTTGGCGATGAGCAGTTCTTC.

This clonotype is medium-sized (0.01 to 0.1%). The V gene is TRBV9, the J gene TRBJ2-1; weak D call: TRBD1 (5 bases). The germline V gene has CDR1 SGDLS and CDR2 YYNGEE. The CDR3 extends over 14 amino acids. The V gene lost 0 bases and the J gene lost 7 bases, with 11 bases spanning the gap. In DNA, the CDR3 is TGTGCCAGCAGCGTAGTAGGGGTCCCGAATGAGCAGTTCTTC. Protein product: CASSVVGVPNEQFF.

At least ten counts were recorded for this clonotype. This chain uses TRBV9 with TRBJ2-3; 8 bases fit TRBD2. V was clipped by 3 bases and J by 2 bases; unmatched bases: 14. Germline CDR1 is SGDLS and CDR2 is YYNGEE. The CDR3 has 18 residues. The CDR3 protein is CASSASLTTSGNTDTQYF. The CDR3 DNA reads TGTGCCAGCAGCGCAAGTTTAACTACTAGCGGCAACACAGATACGCAGTATTTT.

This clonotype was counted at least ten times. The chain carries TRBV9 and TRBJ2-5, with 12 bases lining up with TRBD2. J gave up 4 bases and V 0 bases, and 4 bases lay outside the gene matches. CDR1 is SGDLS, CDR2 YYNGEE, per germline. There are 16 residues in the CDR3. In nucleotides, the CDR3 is TGTGCCAGCAGCGTAGGGTCACTAGCGGGGGGAGAGACCCAGTACTTC. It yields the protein CASSVGSLAGGETQYF.

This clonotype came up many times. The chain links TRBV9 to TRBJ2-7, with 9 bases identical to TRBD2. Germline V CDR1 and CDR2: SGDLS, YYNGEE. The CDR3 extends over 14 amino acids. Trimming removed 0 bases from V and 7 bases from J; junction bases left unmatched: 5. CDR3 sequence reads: CASSVGPLAGEQYF. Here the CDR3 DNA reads TGTGCCAGCAGCGTAGGGCCCCTAGCGGGAGAGCAGTACTTC. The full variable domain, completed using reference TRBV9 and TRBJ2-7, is DSGVTQTPKHLITATGQRVTLRCSPRSGDLSVYWYQQSLDQGLQFLIQYYNGEERAKGNILERFSAQQFPDLHSELNLSSLELGDSALYFCASSVGPLAGEQYFGPGTRLTVT.

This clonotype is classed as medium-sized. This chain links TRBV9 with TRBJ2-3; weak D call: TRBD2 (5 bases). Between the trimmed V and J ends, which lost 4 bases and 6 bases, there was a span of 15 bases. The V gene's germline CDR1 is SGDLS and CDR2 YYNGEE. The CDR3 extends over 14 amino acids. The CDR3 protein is CASSTRPTGDTQYF. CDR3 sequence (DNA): TGTGCCAGCAGCACCCGTCCTACGGGGGATACGCAGTATTTT.

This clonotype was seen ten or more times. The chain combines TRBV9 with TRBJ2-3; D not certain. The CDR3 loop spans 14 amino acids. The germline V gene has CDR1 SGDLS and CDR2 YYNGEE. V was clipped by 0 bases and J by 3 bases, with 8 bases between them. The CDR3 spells CASSVGGWTDTQYF. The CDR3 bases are TGTGCCAGCAGCGTAGGGGGTTGGACAGATACGCAGTATTTT.

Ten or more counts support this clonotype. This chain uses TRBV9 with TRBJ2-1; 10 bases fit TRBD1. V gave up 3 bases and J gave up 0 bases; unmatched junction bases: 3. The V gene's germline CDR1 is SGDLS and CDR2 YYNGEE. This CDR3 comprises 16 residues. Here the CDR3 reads CASSAWDRGSYNEQFF. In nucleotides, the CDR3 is TGTGCCAGCAGCGCCTGGGACAGGGGCTCCTACAATGAGCAGTTCTTC.

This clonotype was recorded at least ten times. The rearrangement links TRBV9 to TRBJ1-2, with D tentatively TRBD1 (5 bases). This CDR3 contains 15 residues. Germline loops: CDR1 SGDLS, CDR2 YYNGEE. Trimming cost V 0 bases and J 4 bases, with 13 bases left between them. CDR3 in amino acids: CASSVASTGGYGYTF. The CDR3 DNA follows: TGTGCCAGCAGCGTAGCGTCAACAGGAGGCTATGGCTACACCTTC.

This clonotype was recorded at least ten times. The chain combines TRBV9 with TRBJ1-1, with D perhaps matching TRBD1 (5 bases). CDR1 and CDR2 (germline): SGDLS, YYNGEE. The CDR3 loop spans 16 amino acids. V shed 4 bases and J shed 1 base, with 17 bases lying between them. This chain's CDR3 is CASSPRRDGGNTEAFF. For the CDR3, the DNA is TGTGCCAGCAGCCCGCGACGGGACGGTGGGAACACTGAAGCTTTCTTT.

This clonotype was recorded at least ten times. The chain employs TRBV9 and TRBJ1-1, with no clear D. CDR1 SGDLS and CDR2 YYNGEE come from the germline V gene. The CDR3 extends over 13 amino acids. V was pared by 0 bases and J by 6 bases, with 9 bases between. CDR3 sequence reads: CASSVVAVSEAFF. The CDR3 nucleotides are TGTGCCAGCAGCGTAGTGGCTGTTTCTGAAGCTTTCTTT.

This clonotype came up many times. The CDR3 here is CASSVAGQATYEQYF. CDR3 nucleotides: TGTGCCAGCAGCGTGGCGGGACAAGCCACCTACGAGCAGTACTTC. The rearrangement joins TRBV9 to TRBJ2-7; D assignment may be TRBD1 or TRBD2 (6 bases each). Trimming pared 2 bases from V and 2 bases from J, leaving 14 bases between. CDR1 SGDLS and CDR2 YYNGEE come from the germline V gene. The CDR3 covers 15 residues.

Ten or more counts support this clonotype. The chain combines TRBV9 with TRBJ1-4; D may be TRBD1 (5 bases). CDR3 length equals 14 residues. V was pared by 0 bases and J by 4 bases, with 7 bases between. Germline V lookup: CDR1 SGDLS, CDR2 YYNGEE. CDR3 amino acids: CASSVGGINEKLFF. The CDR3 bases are TGTGCCAGCAGCGTAGGGGGCATTAATGAAAAACTGTTTTTT.

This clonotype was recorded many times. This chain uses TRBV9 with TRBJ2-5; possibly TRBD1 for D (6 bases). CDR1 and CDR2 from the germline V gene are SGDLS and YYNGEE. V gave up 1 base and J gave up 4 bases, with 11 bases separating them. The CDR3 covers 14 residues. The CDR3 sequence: CASSVSWGRETQYF. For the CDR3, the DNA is TGTGCCAGCAGCGTAAGCTGGGGGCGAGAGACCCAGTACTTC.

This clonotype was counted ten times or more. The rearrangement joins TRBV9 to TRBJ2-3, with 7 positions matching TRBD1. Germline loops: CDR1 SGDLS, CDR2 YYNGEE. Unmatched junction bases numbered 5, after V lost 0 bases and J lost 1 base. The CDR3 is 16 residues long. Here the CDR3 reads CASSVGGTGGTDTQYF. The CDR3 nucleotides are TGTGCCAGCAGCGTAGGTGGCACAGGGGGCACAGATACGCAGTATTTT.

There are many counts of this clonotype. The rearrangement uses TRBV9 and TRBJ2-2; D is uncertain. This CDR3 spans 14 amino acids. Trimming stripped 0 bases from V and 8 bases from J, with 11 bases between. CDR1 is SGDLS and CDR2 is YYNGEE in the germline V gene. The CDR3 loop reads CASSVVSGEGELFF. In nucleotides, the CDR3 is TGTGCCAGCAGCGTAGTTTCTGGTGAAGGGGAGCTGTTTTTT.

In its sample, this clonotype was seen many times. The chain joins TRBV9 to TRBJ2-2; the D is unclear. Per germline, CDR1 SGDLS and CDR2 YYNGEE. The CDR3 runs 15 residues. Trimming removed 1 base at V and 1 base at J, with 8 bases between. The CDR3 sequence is CASSVNLGNTGELFF. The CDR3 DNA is TGTGCCAGCAGCGTAAATCTTGGGAACACCGGGGAGCTGTTTTTT.

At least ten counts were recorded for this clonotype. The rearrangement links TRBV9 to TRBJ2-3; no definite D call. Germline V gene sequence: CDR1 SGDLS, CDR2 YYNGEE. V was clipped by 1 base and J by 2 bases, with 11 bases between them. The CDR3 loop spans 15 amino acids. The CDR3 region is CASSVSDPLTDTQYF. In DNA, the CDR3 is TGTGCCAGCAGCGTATCCGATCCCCTCACAGATACGCAGTATTTT.

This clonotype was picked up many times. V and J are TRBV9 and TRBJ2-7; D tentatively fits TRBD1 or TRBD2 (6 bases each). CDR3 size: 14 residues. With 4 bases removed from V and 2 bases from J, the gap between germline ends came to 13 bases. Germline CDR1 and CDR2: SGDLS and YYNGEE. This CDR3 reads CASSPGGQAYEQYF. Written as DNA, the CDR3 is TGTGCCAGCAGCCCTGGGGGGCAGGCCTACGAGCAGTACTTC.

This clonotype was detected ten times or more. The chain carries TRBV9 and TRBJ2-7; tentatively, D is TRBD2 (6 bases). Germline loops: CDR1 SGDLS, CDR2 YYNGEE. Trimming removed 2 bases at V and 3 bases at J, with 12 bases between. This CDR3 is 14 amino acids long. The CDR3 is CASSVEGGFYEQYF. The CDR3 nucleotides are TGTGCCAGCAGCGTGGAGGGCGGCTTCTACGAGCAGTACTTC.

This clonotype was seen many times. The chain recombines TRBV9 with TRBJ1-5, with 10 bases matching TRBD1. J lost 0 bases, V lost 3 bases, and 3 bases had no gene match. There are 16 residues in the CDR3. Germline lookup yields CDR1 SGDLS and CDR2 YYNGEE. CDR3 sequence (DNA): TGTGCCAGCAGCGGGGGGGACAGGGGTAGCAATCAGCCCCAGCATTTT. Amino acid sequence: CASSGGDRGSNQPQHF. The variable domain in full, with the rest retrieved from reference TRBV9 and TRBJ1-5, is DSGVTQTPKHLITATGQRVTLRCSPRSGDLSVYWYQQSLDQGLQFLIQYYNGEERAKGNILERFSAQQFPDLHSELNLSSLELGDSALYFCASSGGDRGSNQPQHFGDGTRLSIL.

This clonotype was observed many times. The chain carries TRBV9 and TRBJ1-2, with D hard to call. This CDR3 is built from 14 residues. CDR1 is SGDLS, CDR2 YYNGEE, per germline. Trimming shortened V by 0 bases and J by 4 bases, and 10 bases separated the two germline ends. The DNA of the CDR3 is TGTGCCAGCAGCGTAGAAGACGGGCGCTATGGCTACACCTTC. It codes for CASSVEDGRYGYTF.

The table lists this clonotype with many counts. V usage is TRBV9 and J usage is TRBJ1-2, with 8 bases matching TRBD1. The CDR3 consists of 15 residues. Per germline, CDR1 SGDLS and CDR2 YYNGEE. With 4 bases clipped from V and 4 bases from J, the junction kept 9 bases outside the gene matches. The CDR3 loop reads CASSTRTGFAYGYTF. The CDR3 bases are TGTGCCAGCAGCACGAGGACAGGGTTCGCCTATGGCTACACCTTC.

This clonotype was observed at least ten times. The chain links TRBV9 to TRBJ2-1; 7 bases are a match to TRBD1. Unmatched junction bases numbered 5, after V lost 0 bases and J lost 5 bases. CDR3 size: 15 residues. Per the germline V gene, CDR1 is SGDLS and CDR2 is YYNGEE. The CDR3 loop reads CASSVEGQSNNEQFF. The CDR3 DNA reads TGTGCCAGCAGCGTAGAGGGACAGTCAAACAATGAGCAGTTCTTC.